This T cell receptor (beta chain) comes out of a study of T cell responses to AZD1222 COVID-19 vaccine (dated by TCRdb to the early 2020s). With regard to the full study: TCR sequencing covered more than 230 trial participants: 200 to 210 given two doses of AZD1222 and about 26 given two doses of MenACWY control vaccine. Trial participants were enrolled into age subgroups of 18-55, 56-69 and 70-plus years, which contained around 150, 29 and 61 TCR-sequenced participants, respectively.

The sample's time point label, in plain terms: about 28 days (+/-7) after the second vaccine dose. AZD1222 recipients given second doses at about 4 weeks or at about 12 weeks were pooled, since spike-specific TCR depth and breadth were not found to differ between the two schedules. Vaccinee samples came from UK trials COV001 and COV002, including a single-blind randomized controlled phase 2/3 trial of AZD1222 (ChAdOx1 nCoV-19) in healthy adults. Trial participant PBMC samples were collected at day 0 and day 28 after the second dose for TCRbeta chain sequencing. The CDR3 regions of human TCRbeta chains were analyzed by immunosequencing. As for how the authors treated the data: TCRs in the repertoires were compared against a reference library of SARS-CoV-2-specific TCRs that had been generated with the MIRA antigen-specificity platform. Breadth was defined as the fraction of unique TCRs that were SARS-CoV-2-associated, and depth was defined as the fraction of total T cells that were SARS-CoV-2-associated. Using the MIRA data, every spike-specific TCR was mapped to the spike region that the TCR reacted to and assigned to either a CD4 or a CD8 class. Log10-transformed breadth and depth values were compared by one-way ANOVA with Sidak's multiple comparisons tests. TCRdb holds this immuneACCESS table with in-frame rearrangements only. Some clones are missing; in checked studies, unresolved V genes explain under half, and the rest has no known cause. That table supplies the V and J calls and clone size; D and trimming were determined from the DNA. The sample table lists 90,000 to 120,000 clones, 75% to 95% of them with a count of one. The top ten clonotypes cover approximately 5.6% of the sample.

Beyond this particular receptor, the publication reports: Vaccine-associated CD4 TCRs spanned the whole spike protein, with dominant responses in regions 160-218 and 743-854. Most participants were white British and females outnumbered males, and the authors suggested that clonal diversity may have been underestimated. After two AZD1222 doses, both the breadth and the depth of spike-specific TCRs were significantly higher than at day 0 and than in MenACWY recipients. Conclusions about previously exposed vaccinees were limited because only six or seven AZD1222 recipients were SARS-CoV-2 seropositive at baseline. Because no day 14 peak-response samples were available, repertoires were characterized only after the peak T cell response. Reportedly, close to half of the unique spike-specific TCRs recognized epitopes lying outside the regions that are mutated in the B.1.351 and B.1.1.7 variants. The 56-69-year group was small, and its depth increase did not reach significance, likely because of low power.

A distance of 14 bases separates the germline ends of V and J, which lose 5 bases and 0 bases respectively. The germline V gene (reference sequence) sets CDR1 to MNHNY and CDR2 to SVGAGI. Inclusive of the bounding cysteine and phenylalanine, the CDR3 is 15 residues long. Only the CDR3 DNA stays, 45 bases, in frame from base 1. Points on this clone: Its antigen remains unidentified. No base qualities exist here, and no much larger clone lies one base off it.

This sequence uses TRBV6-6 and TRBJ2-7; the D segment cannot be called with confidence. The receptor's source is an adult who received the AZD1222 COVID-19 vaccine. The specimen comprised peripheral blood, sampled 28 days after the second AZD1222 dose. The CDR3 here reads CASSPLAQSSYEQYF. The nucleotide sequence reads as follows: TGTGCCAGCAGTCCCCTGGCTCAGAGCTCCTACGAGCAGTACTTC.